A single sample gave rise to the 28 T cell receptor beta chains below, sequenced in a study of HIV-infected patients and healthy controls. Reverse transcription used approximately 500 ng RNA and constant-region primers for alpha and beta. Alpha and beta chain libraries were made separately by chain-specific third strand synthesis with multiplexing indices. TCRdb used MiXCR to reprocess the 5' RACE reads, holding one entry per CDR3 protein. The sample yields 15,000 to 20,000 distinct CDR3 sequences, roughly 9.5% seen once. The repertoire came from unfractionated whole blood and reflected all unsorted peripheral T cells. Sample: blood. The receptors here all came from an adult in good health.

The V and J genes are TRBV4-1 and TRBJ2-4; TRBD1 matches 8 bases. The germline CDR1 and CDR2 sequences are MGHRA and YSYEKL. The length of the CDR3 is 14 residues. With 4 bases clipped from V and 9 bases from J, the junction kept 8 bases outside the gene matches. This CDR3 reads CASSLNRQGSIQYF. CDR3 in DNA: TGCGCCAGCAGCCTGAACCGACAGGGGAGCATTCAGTACTTC.

This clonotype is medium-sized by share. The CDR3: CASSFQAGGSTDTQYF. The DNA for the CDR3 is TGTGCCAGCAGCTTTCAAGCGGGAGGATCCACAGATACGCAGTATTTT. The rearrangement links TRBV7-2 to TRBJ2-3, with 9 bases aligning to TRBD2. The CDR3 contains 16 residues. V lost 3 bases and J lost 2; bases outside the gene matches: 6. Looked up from germline, CDR1 is SGHTA and CDR2 is FQGNSA.

This clonotype was counted at least ten times. The chain employs TRBV20-1 and TRBJ2-2; D is unresolved. The CDR3 runs to 14 residues. The germline V gene encodes CDR1 DFQATT and CDR2 SNEGSKA (reference sequence). Trimming removed 0 bases at V and 2 bases at J, with 7 bases between. The CDR3 is CSARDHQNTGELFF. The CDR3 coding sequence is TGCAGTGCTAGAGATCACCAAAACACCGGGGAGCTGTTTTTT.

This clonotype was found many times. This chain uses TRBV20-1 with TRBJ2-1, with 7 bases that match TRBD2. CDR3 length: 15 amino acids. Germline CDR1 DFQATT, CDR2 SNEGSKA (reference sequence). After removal of 4 bases from V and 7 bases from J, the junction contained 13 bases not matched to a gene. CDR3 DNA sequence: TGCAGTGCTAAGGCCTCTCGCGGGAGTAGGAATGAGCAGTTCTTC. This sequence encodes CSAKASRGSRNEQFF.

Many counts were recorded for this clonotype. The CDR3 loop reads CASSMSGVQAFF. The DNA of the CDR3 is TGTGCCAGTAGTATGAGCGGGGTGCAGGCTTTCTTT. This sequence joins TRBV19 and TRBJ1-1; D is uncertain. Trimming removed 3 bases from V and 11 bases from J, with 13 bases in between. This CDR3 spans 12 amino acids. CDR1 LNHDA and CDR2 SQIVND come from the germline V gene (reference sequence).

The genes are TRBV5-1 and TRBJ2-1; 7 bases map to TRBD1. This CDR3 comprises 17 residues. Losses at the gene ends were 0 bases for V and 2 bases for J; bases not matched to a gene: 8. Germline CDR1 is SGHRS and CDR2 is YFSETQ. This CDR3 reads CASSLAARGLAYNEQFF. CDR3 DNA: TGCGCCAGCAGCTTGGCAGCGAGGGGGCTTGCCTACAATGAGCAGTTCTTC. Based on the CDR3 plus reference TRBV5-1 and TRBJ2-1, the full variable domain is KAGVTQTPRYLIKTRGQQVTLSCSPISGHRSVSWYQQTPGQGLQFLFEYFSETQRNKGNFPGRFSGRQFSNSRSEMNVSTLELGDSALYLCASSLAARGLAYNEQFFGPGTRLTVL.

In its sample, this clonotype was seen many times. The chain has TRBV7-9 and TRBJ2-7, with D tentatively TRBD1 (6 bases). CDR1 is SEHNR, CDR2 FQNEAQ, per germline (reference sequence). This CDR3 contains 13 residues. Trimming took off 5 bases at V and 3 bases at J, with 11 bases between the two ends. CDR3 in DNA: TGTGCCAGCAGCCCAGGGGTTGGCTACGAGCAGTACTTC. Translated, it gives CASSPGVGYEQYF. Using reference TRBV7-9 and TRBJ2-7 for the parts outside the CDR3, the full variable domain is DTGVSQNPRHKITKRGQNVTFRCDPISEHNRLYWYRQTLGQGPEFLTYFQNEAQLEKSRLLSDRFSAERPKGSFSTLEIQRTEQGDSAMYLCASSPGVGYEQYFGPGTRLTVT.

This clonotype was observed many times. The rearrangement links TRBV18 to TRBJ1-4; unclear D gene. The CDR3 is 15 amino acids. Germline V gives CDR1 KGHSH, CDR2 LQKENI. Trimming shortened V by 2 bases and J by 5 bases, and 12 bases separated the two germline ends. This CDR3 is CASSPGTEKNEKLFF. CDR3 DNA sequence: TGTGCCAGCTCACCAGGAACAGAGAAAAATGAAAAACTGTTTTTT.

This clonotype was recorded a few times. The chain has TRBV19 and TRBJ1-5; TRBD1 is a possible D gene (5 bases). This CDR3 region has 14 residues. V lost 3 bases to trimming and J lost 8 bases, with 14 bases between them. CDR1 is LNHDA and CDR2 is SQIVND in the germline V gene (reference sequence). The CDR3 DNA sequence: TGTGCCAGTAGTATCTCCCTGGGGGGGAAGCCCCAGCATTTT. Residues: CASSISLGGKPQHF.

This clonotype was seen repeatedly, ten times or more. The chain joins TRBV2 to TRBJ1-1; TRBD1 might be the D (5 bases). Trimming removed 7 bases from V and 6 bases from J, with 12 bases in between. The CDR3 has 12 amino acids. Per the germline V gene, CDR1 is SNHLY and CDR2 is FYNNEI. The CDR3 DNA reads as TGTGCCAGCACCGAATCGGGACCTGAAGCTTTCTTT. It specifies CASTESGPEAFF.

This clonotype was recorded at least ten times. V and J are TRBV7-9 and TRBJ2-1; D remains ambiguous. V was cut by 2 bases and J by 8 bases, with 4 bases left in between. The CDR3 runs to 11 residues. Per germline, CDR1 SEHNR and CDR2 FQNEAQ (reference sequence). DNA of the CDR3: TGTGCCAGCAGCTTACGACATGAGCAGTTCTTC. This sequence encodes CASSLRHEQFF.

This clonotype was detected many times. The CDR3 sequence is CASSSGTVSGANVLTF. The CDR3 DNA sequence: TGTGCCAGCAGCTCCGGGACGGTCTCTGGGGCCAACGTCCTGACTTTC. The V gene is TRBV2, the J gene TRBJ2-6, with D perhaps matching TRBD1 or TRBD2 (5 bases each). CDR3 length: 16 residues. The germline V gene has CDR1 SNHLY and CDR2 FYNNEI. Deletions cut 6 bases from V and 0 bases from J, with 12 bases between. The variable domain in full, completed from reference TRBV2 and TRBJ2-6, reads EPEVTQTPSHQVTQMGQEVILRCVPISNHLYFYWYRQILGQKVEFLVSFYNNEISEKSEIFDDQFSVERPDGSNFTLKIRSTKLEDSAMYFCASSSGTVSGANVLTFGAGSRLTVL.

This clonotype is labeled as medium-sized (0.01 to 0.1%). This chain uses TRBV2 with TRBJ2-1; D tentatively fits TRBD1 or TRBD2 (6 bases each). Germline lookup yields CDR1 SNHLY and CDR2 FYNNEI. The CDR3 is 15 residues long. Trimming removed 7 bases at V and 5 bases at J, with 18 bases between. The CDR3 DNA reads as TGTGCCAGCACCCCCGGGGGCCCCCCCAACAATGAGCAGTTCTTC. Its protein is CASTPGGPPNNEQFF.

This clonotype has a handful of counts. The chain carries TRBV28 and TRBJ2-5, with D perhaps given as TRBD1 or TRBD2 (5 bases each). The V end was cut by 5 bases, the J end by 2 bases, with 12 bases between. Looked up from germline, CDR1 is MDHEN and CDR2 is SYDVKM. CDR3 length equals 14 residues. The CDR3 DNA is TGTGCCAGCAGTCCTTATGGGGGTCAAGAGACCCAGTACTTC. This sequence encodes CASSPYGGQETQYF.

J is TRBJ2-5 and V is TRBV6-1, with D possibly matching TRBD2 (6 bases). This CDR3 has 14 amino acids. V shed 6 bases and J shed 4 bases, with 15 bases lying between them. Germline CDR1 MNHNS, CDR2 SASEGT. CDR3 nucleotides: TGTGCCAGCAGAGCCATAAGCGGGTCAGAGACCCAGTACTTC. It specifies CASRAISGSETQYF.

The gene calls are TRBV6-4 and TRBJ2-2; no firm D call. This CDR3 is built from 15 residues. The V and J ends lost 2 bases and 3 bases respectively, with 10 bases between them. Germline V gene lookup returns CDR1 MRHNA and CDR2 SNTAGT. As DNA, the CDR3 is TGTGCCAGCAGTGACCCCAGTTCGCACACCGGGGAGCTGTTTTTT. It specifies CASSDPSSHTGELFF.

This clonotype was seen many times. The chain carries TRBV11-3 and TRBJ2-2; D uncertain. The V and J ends lost 0 bases and 0 bases respectively, with 2 bases between them. CDR3 length: 14 residues. Germline values: CDR1 SGHNT, CDR2 YENEEA. CDR3 in amino acids: CASSLDANTGELFF. CDR3 bases: TGTGCCAGCAGCTTAGATGCGAACACCGGGGAGCTGTTTTTT.

Many counts were recorded for this clonotype. The chain employs TRBV5-5 and TRBJ2-1; 7 bases are shared with TRBD1. CDR1 is SGHKS, CDR2 YYEKEE, per germline (reference sequence). The CDR3 contains 18 residues. V dropped 0 bases and J dropped 3; count of bases not matched to a gene: 12. The CDR3 protein is CASSLGGGPLLYYNEQFF. The CDR3, as DNA: TGTGCCAGCAGCTTGGGAGGGGGCCCACTCCTCTACTACAATGAGCAGTTCTTC.

This clonotype was recorded at least ten times. The V gene is TRBV2, the J gene TRBJ1-1; D is undetermined. CDR1 and CDR2 from the germline V gene are SNHLY and FYNNEI. The V end was cut by 6 bases, the J end by 3 bases, with 11 bases between. This CDR3 spans 13 amino acids. CDR3 region: CASSEPKDTEAFF. The CDR3 DNA reads as TGTGCCAGCAGCGAACCAAAGGACACTGAAGCTTTCTTT. Looking up the rest from reference TRBV2 and TRBJ1-1 gives the full variable domain: EPEVTQTPSHQVTQMGQEVILRCVPISNHLYFYWYRQILGQKVEFLVSFYNNEISEKSEIFDDQFSVERPDGSNFTLKIRSTKLEDSAMYFCASSEPKDTEAFFGQGTRLTVV.

In its sample, this clonotype was seen many times. The chain is built from TRBV13 and TRBJ1-1, with a weak D call TRBD1 (6 bases). The V end was cut by 6 bases, the J end by 3 bases, with 26 bases between. The germline gives CDR1 PRHDT, CDR2 FYEKMQ (reference sequence). This CDR3 is built from 18 residues. The CDR3 protein is CASSQARDTFRRDTEAFF. In nucleotides, the CDR3 is TGTGCCAGCAGTCAAGCTAGGGACACCTTTCGAAGAGACACTGAAGCTTTCTTT. Using reference TRBV13 and TRBJ1-1 for the parts outside the CDR3, the full variable domain is AAGVIQSPRHLIKEKRETATLKCYPIPRHDTVYWYQQGPGQDPQFLISFYEKMQSDKGSIPDRFSAQQFSDYHSELNMSSLELGDSALYFCASSQARDTFRRDTEAFFGQGTRLTVV.

This clonotype appeared many times. V is TRBV7-2 and J is TRBJ2-3; 7 positions match TRBD1. CDR3 length: 14 residues. The germline CDR1 and CDR2 sequences are SGHTA and FQGNSA. The J segment lost 4 bases and the V segment lost 8 bases, leaving 9 bases of the junction unmatched. CDR3 region: CASGQAFVSDTQYF. DNA for the CDR3: TGTGCCAGCGGACAGGCCTTTGTATCAGATACGCAGTATTTT.

This clonotype was counted at least ten times. This sequence joins TRBV10-2 and TRBJ1-5; 7 bases align to TRBD1. CDR1 and CDR2 from the germline V gene are WSHSY and SAAADI. The CDR3 sequence is 14 residues long. Germline trimming cut 7 bases from V and 2 bases from J; bases unmatched to any gene: 5. The CDR3: CASNDRAGNQPQHF. The CDR3 DNA is TGCGCCAGCAATGACAGGGCTGGCAATCAGCCCCAGCATTTT.

At least ten counts were recorded for this clonotype. The germline gene is not matched at one end of the junction; a read error may be the cause. This rearrangement joins TRBV18 to TRBJ2-3, with TRBD2 matching over 10 bases. The CDR3 contains 15 residues. The germline CDR1 and CDR2 sequences are KGHSH and LQKENI. CDR3 sequence reads: CASTTLAGGTDTQYF. The CDR3 nucleotides read TGTGCCAGCACTACCTTAGCGGGAGGCACCGATACGCAGTATTTT.

This clonotype is medium-sized within its sample. The chain uses TRBV27 and TRBJ2-5, with a tentative D call TRBD1 (5 bases). The V gene's germline CDR1 is MNHEY and CDR2 SMNVEV (reference sequence). V was trimmed by 6 bases and J by 5 bases, leaving 13 bases between them. CDR3 size: 13 residues. The CDR3: CASSLGVWETQYF. DNA for the CDR3: TGTGCCAGCAGCTTAGGGGTATGGGAGACCCAGTACTTC.

There are many counts of this clonotype. The rearrangement uses TRBV19 and TRBJ2-2; 7 bases are shared with TRBD2. Germline lookup yields CDR1 LNHDA and CDR2 SQIVND (reference sequence). There are 13 residues in the CDR3. V lost 7 bases to trimming and J lost 5 bases; unmatched junction nucleotides: 4. The CDR3 here is CASTGGSTGELFF. The CDR3 bases are TGTGCCAGTACGGGAGGATCGACCGGGGAGCTGTTTTTT.

This clonotype has a count of ten or more. The chain couples TRBV19 to TRBJ2-3; possibly TRBD1 for D (6 bases). CDR1 is LNHDA and CDR2 is SQIVND in the germline V gene (reference sequence). Trimming left V 3 bases short and J 11 bases short, with 18 bases between. This CDR3 is built from 14 residues. This CDR3 is CASSMGQGSRKQYF. The CDR3 DNA reads as TGTGCCAGTAGTATGGGACAAGGTAGTCGAAAGCAGTATTTT.

This clonotype appeared a few times. The chain is built from TRBV5-5 and TRBJ2-2; 7 bases match TRBD2. The CDR3 consists of 16 residues. The V gene's germline CDR1 is SGHKS and CDR2 YYEKEE (reference sequence). V was clipped by 4 bases and J by 10 bases; unmatched bases: 16. This CDR3 reads CASSTPGEGPNQELFF. DNA of the CDR3: TGTGCCAGCAGCACCCCCGGGGAGGGCCCTAATCAGGAGCTGTTTTTT.

This clonotype was counted at least ten times. The DNA for the CDR3 is TGTGCCAGCAGTTTATATAGCGTTGGCAATCAGCCCCAGCATTTT. Its protein is CASSLYSVGNQPQHF. This sequence joins TRBV12-3 or TRBV12-4 and TRBJ1-5; D uncertain. The CDR3 extends over 15 amino acids. Trimming removed 2 bases at V and 2 bases at J, with 10 bases between.